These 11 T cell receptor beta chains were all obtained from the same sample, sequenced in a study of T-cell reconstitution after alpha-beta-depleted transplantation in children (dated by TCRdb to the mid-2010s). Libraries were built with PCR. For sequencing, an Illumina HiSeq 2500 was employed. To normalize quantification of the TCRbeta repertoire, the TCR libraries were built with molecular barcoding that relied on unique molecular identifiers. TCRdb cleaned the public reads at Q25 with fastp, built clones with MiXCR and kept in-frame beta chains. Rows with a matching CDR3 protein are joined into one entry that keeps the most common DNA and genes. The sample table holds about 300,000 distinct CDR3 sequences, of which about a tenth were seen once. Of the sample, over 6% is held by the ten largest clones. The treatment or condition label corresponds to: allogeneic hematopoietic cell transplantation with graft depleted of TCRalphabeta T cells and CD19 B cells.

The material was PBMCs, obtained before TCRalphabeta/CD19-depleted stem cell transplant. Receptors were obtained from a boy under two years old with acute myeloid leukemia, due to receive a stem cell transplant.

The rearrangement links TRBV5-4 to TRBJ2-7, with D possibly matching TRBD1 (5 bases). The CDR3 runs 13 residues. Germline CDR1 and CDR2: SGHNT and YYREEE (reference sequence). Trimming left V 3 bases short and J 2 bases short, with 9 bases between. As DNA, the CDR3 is TGTGCCAGCAGCTACAGGATGACCTACGAGCAGTACTTC. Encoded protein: CASSYRMTYEQYF.

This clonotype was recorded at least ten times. The CDR3 DNA reads TGTGCCAGCCAGACAGCGGTATACAACAATGAGCAGTTCTTC. Protein product: CASQTAVYNNEQFF. The J gene is TRBJ2-1, the V gene TRBV12-3 or TRBV12-4; tentatively, D is TRBD1 or TRBD2 (5 bases each). V was clipped by 8 bases and J by 5 bases, with 16 bases between them. There are 14 residues in the CDR3.

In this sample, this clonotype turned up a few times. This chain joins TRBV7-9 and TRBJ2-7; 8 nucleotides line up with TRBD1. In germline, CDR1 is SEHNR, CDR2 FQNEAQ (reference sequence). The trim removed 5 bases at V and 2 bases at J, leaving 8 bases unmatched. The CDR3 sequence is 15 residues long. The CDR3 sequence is CASSPWTGSTYEQYF. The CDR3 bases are TGTGCCAGCAGCCCTTGGACAGGGAGCACCTACGAGCAGTACTTC.

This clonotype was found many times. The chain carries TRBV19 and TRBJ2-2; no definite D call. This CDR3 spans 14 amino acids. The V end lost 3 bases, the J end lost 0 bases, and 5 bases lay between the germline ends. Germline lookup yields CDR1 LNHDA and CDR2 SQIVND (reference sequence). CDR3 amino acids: CASSISPNTGELFF. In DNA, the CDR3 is TGTGCCAGTAGTATCTCGCCGAACACCGGGGAGCTGTTTTTT.

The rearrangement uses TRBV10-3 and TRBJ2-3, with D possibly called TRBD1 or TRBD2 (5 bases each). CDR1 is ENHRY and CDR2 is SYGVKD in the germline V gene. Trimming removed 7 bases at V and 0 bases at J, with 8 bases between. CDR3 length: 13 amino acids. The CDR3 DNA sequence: TGTGCCATCAAAGGGGACAGCACAGATACGCAGTATTTT. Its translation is CAIKGDSTDTQYF.

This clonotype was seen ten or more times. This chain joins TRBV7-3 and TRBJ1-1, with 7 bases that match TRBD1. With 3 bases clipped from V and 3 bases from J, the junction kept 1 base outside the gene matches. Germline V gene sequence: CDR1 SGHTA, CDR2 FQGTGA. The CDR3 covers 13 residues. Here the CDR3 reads CASSFDRDTEAFF. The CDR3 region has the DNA TGTGCCAGCAGCTTTGACAGGGACACTGAAGCTTTCTTT.

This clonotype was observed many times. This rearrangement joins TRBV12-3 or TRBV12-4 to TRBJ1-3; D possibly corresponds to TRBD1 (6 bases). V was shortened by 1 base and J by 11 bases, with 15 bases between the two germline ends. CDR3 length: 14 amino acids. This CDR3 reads CASSLGTVTNPIYF. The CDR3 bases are TGTGCCAGCAGTTTAGGGACAGTGACCAACCCCATATATTTT.

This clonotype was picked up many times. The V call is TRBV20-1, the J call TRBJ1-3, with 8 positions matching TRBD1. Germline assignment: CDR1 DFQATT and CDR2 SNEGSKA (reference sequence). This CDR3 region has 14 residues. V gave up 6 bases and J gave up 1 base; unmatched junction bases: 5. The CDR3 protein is CSARDRRSGNTIYF. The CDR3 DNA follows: TGCAGTGCCAGGGACAGGCGATCTGGAAACACCATATATTTT.

For the CDR3, the DNA is TGTGCCAGCAGCCCCACTAGCCCCTCCTACAATGAGCAGTTCTTC. It yields the protein CASSPTSPSYNEQFF. V usage is TRBV12-3 or TRBV12-4 and J usage is TRBJ2-1; D might be TRBD2 (6 bases). V lost 6 bases and J lost 0, with 12 bases in between. The CDR3 length is 15 residues.

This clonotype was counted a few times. CDR3 coding DNA: TGTGCCATCAGTGTTCGGTCCATAAGCTCCTATAATTCACCCCTCCACTTT. Translated: CAISVRSISSYNSPLHF. The chain uses TRBV10-3 and TRBJ1-6; D remains unclear. Germline values: CDR1 ENHRY, CDR2 SYGVKD. Trimming took 4 bases from V and 0 from J, leaving 13 bases between them. CDR3 length: 17 amino acids.

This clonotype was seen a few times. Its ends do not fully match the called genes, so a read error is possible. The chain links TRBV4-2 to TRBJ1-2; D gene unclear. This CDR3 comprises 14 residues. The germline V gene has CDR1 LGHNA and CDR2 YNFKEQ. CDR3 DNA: TGTGCCATCAGCCCCGGGCTCTTATATTCGGGCTACACCTTC. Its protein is CAISPGLLYSGYTF.